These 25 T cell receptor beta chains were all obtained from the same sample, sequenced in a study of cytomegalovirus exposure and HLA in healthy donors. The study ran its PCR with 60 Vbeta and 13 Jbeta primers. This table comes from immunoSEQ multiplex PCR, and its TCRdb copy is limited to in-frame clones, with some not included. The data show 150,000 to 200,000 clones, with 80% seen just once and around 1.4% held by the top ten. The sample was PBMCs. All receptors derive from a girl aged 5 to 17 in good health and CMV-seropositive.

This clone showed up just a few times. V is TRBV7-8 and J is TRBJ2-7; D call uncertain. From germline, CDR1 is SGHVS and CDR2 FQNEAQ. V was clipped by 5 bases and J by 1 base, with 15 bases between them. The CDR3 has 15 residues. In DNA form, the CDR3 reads TGTGCCAGCAGCCTACAAACAGATATTTCCTACGAGCAGTACTTC. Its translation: CASSLQTDISYEQYF.

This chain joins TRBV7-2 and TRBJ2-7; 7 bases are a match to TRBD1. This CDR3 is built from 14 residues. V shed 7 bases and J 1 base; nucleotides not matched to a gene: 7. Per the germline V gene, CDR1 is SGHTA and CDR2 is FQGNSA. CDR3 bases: TGTGCCAGCATCCCAGGGGGACCATCCTACGAGCAGTACTTC. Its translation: CASIPGGPSYEQYF.

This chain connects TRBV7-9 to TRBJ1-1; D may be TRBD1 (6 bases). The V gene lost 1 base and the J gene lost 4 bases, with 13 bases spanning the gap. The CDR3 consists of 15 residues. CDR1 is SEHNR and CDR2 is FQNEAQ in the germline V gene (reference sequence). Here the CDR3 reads CASSLGAGASTEAFF. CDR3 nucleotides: TGTGCCAGCAGCTTAGGGGCAGGGGCGAGCACTGAAGCTTTCTTT.

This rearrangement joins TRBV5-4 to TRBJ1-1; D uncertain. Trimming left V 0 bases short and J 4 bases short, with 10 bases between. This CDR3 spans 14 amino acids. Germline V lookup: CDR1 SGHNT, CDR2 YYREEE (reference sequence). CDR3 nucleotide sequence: TGTGCCAGCAGCTTGGGGCCGGGGAGCACTGAAGCTTTCTTT. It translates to CASSLGPGSTEAFF.

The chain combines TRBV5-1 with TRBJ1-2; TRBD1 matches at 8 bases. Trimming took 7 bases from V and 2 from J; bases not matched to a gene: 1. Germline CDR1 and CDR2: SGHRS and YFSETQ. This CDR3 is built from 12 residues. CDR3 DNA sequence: TGCGCCAGCGGGACAGGCAACTATGGCTACACCTTC. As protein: CASGTGNYGYTF.

The CDR3 reads CASSYLRERNQEAFF. The CDR3 region has the DNA TGTGCCAGCAGTTACTTGCGAGAGCGGAACCAGGAAGCTTTCTTT. The J gene is TRBJ1-1, the V gene TRBV6-5; no firm D call. This CDR3 has 15 residues. CDR1 is MNHEY and CDR2 is SVGAGI in the germline V gene. V was clipped by 1 base and J by 8 bases, with 17 bases between them.

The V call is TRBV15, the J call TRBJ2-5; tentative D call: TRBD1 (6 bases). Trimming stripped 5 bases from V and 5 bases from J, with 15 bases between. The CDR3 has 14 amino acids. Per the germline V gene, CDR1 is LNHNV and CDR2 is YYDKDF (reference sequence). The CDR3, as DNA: TGTGCCACCAGCCCCTCTGGCAGGGGCGAGACCCAGTACTTC. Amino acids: CATSPSGRGETQYF.

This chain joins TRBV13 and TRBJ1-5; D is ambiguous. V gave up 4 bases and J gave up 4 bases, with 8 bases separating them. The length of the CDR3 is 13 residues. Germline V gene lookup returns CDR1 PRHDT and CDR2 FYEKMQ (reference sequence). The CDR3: CASSSRRNQPQHF. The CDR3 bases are TGTGCCAGCAGCTCGCGGAGGAATCAGCCCCAGCATTTT.

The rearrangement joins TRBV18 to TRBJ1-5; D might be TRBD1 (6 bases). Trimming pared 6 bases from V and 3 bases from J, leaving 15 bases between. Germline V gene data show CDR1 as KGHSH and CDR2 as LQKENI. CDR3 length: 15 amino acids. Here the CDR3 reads CASSQGQPPNQPQHF. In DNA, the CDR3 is TGTGCCAGCTCCCAGGGACAACCACCCAATCAGCCCCAGCATTTT.

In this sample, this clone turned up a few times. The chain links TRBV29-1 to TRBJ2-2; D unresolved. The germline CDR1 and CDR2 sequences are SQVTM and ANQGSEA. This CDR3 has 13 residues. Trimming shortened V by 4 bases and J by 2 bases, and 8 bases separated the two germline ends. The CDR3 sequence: CSVVQINTGELFF. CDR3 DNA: TGCAGCGTTGTTCAGATTAACACCGGGGAGCTGTTTTTT.

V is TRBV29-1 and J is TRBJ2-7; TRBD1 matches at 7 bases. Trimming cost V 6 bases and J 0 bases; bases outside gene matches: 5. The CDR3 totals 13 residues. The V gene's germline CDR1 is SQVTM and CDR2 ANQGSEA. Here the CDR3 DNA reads TGCAGCGTAGAGACAGGGAACTCCTACGAGCAGTACTTC. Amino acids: CSVETGNSYEQYF.

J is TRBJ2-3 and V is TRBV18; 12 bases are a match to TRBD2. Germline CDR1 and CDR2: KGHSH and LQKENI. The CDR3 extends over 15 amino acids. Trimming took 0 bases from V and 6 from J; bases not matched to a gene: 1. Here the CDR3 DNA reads TGTGCCAGCTCACCACCCGGACTAGCGGGGGATACGCAGTATTTT. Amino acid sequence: CASSPPGLAGDTQYF.

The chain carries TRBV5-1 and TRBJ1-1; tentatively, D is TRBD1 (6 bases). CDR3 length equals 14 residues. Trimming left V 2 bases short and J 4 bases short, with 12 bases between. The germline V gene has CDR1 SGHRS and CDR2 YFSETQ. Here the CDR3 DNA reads TGCGCCAGCAGCTTAACAGGGATTGGCACTGAAGCTTTCTTT. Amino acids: CASSLTGIGTEAFF.

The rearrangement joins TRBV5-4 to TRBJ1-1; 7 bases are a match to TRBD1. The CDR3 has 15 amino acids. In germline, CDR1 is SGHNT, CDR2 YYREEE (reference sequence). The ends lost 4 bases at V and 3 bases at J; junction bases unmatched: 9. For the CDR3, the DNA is TGTGCCAGCAGCGACGGAGGGGGCGGGTACACTGAAGCTTTCTTT. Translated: CASSDGGGGYTEAFF. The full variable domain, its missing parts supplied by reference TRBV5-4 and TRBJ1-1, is ETGVTQSPTHLIKTRGQQVTLRCSSQSGHNTVSWYQQALGQGPQFIFQYYREEENGRGNFPPRFSGLQFPNYSSELNVNALELDDSALYLCASSDGGGGYTEAFFGQGTRLTVV.

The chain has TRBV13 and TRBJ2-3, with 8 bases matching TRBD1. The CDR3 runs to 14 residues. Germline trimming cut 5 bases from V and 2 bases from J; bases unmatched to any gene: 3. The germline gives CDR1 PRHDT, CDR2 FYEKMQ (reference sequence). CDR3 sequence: CASSPDRVTDTQYF. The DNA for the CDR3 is TGTGCCAGCAGCCCGGACAGGGTCACAGATACGCAGTATTTT.

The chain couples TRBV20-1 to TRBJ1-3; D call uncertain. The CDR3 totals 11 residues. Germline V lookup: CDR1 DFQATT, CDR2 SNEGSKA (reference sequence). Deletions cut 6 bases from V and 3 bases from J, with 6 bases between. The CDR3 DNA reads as TGCAGTGCGGCTTTTGGAAACACCATATATTTT. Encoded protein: CSAAFGNTIYF.

In DNA form, the CDR3 reads TGTGCCAGCAGCTTAGCGGGTGGGGGGGATGAGCAGTTCTTC. It codes for CASSLAGGGDEQFF. This chain links TRBV7-6 with TRBJ2-1; 7 bases match TRBD2. Germline CDR1 reads SGHVS; CDR2 reads FNYEAQ. The CDR3 consists of 14 residues. Losses at the gene ends were 0 bases for V and 8 bases for J; bases not matched to a gene: 4.

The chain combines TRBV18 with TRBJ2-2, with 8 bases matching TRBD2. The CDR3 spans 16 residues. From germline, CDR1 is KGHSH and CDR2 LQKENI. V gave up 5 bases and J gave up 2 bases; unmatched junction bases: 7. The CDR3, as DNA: TGTGCCAGCTCAATTCAAGCGGGAGACAACACCGGGGAGCTGTTTTTT. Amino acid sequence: CASSIQAGDNTGELFF.

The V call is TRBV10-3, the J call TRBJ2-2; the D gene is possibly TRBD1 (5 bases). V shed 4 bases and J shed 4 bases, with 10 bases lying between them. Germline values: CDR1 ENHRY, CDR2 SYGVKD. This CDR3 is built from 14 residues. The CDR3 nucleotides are TGTGCCATCAGTGGGACACGTGGCACCGGGGAGCTGTTTTTT. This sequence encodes CAISGTRGTGELFF.

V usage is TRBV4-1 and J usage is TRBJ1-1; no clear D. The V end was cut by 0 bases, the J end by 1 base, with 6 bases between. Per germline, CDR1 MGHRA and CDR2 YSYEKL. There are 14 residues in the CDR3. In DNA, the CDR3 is TGCGCCAGCAGCCAAGATCCAGGGAACACTGAAGCTTTCTTT. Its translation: CASSQDPGNTEAFF.

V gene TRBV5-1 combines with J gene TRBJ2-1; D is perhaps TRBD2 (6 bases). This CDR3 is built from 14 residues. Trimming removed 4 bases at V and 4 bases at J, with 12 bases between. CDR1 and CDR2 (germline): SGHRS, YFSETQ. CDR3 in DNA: TGCGCCAGCAGCGGCGGGGACCAATACAATGAGCAGTTCTTC. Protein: CASSGGDQYNEQFF. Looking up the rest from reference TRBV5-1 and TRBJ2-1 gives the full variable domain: KAGVTQTPRYLIKTRGQQVTLSCSPISGHRSVSWYQQTPGQGLQFLFEYFSETQRNKGNFPGRFSGRQFSNSRSEMNVSTLELGDSALYLCASSGGDQYNEQFFGPGTRLTVL.

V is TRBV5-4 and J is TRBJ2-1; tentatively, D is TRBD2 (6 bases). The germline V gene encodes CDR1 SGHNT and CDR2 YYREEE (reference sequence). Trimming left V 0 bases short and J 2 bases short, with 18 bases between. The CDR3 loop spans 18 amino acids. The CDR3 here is CASSLAGGNPEAYNEQFF. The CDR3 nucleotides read TGTGCCAGCAGCTTGGCTGGGGGGAACCCAGAGGCCTACAATGAGCAGTTCTTC.

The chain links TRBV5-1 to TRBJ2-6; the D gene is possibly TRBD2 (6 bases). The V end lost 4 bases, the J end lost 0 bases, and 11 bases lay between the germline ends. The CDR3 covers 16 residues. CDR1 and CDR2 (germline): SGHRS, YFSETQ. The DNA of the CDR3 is TGCGCCAGCAGCCCCGGGGGTAGCTCTGGGGCCAACGTCCTGACTTTC. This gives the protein CASSPGGSSGANVLTF.

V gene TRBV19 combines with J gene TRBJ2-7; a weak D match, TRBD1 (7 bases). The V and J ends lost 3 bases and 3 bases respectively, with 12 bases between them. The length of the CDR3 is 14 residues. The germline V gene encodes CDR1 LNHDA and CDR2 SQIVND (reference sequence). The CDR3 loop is CASSMGGQSYEQYF. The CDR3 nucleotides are TGTGCCAGTAGTATGGGGGGACAGAGCTACGAGCAGTACTTC. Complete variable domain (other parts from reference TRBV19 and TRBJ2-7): DGGITQSPKYLFRKEGQNVTLSCEQNLNHDAMYWYRQDPGQGLRLIYYSQIVNDFQKGDIAEGYSVSREKKESFPLTVTSAQKNPTAFYLCASSMGGQSYEQYFGPGTRLTVT.

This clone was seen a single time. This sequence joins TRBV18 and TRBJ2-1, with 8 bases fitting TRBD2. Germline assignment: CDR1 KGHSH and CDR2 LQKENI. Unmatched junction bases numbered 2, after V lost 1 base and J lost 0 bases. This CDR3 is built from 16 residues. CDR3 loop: CASSPLGRASYNEQFF. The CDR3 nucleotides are TGTGCCAGCTCACCACTCGGGAGGGCCTCCTACAATGAGCAGTTCTTC.